This TCR beta chain was retrieved from a study of cytomegalovirus exposure and HLA in healthy donors. TCRdb's table, derived via immunoSEQ multiplex PCR, lists solely in-frame clones and lacks some. The sample has over 45,000 clones; roughly nine tenths are singletons. Trimming pared 0 bases from V and 5 bases from J, leaving 7 bases between. CDR1 and CDR2 (germline): LNHNV, YYDKDF (reference sequence). The CDR3 is 13 residues long. This clone was counted a single time. Antigen unknown. These donors were members of the roughly 120-subject validation cohort, a group separate from the approximately 670-subject first cohort. Study-wide results and caveats: Some TCR beta chains (roughly 160 of them) were listed as cytomegalovirus-associated. High sensitivity and specificity were reportedly achieved when the classifier diagnosed cytomegalovirus status.

The rearrangement links TRBV15 to TRBJ2-5; the D gene is possibly TRBD2 (5 bases). Sequenced sample: PBMCs. The source is a man aged 18 to 29 in good health and CMV-seronegative. CDR3 nucleotides: TGTGCCACCAGCAGAGATACGGGGGAGACCCAGTACTTC. Amino acids: CATSRDTGETQYF.